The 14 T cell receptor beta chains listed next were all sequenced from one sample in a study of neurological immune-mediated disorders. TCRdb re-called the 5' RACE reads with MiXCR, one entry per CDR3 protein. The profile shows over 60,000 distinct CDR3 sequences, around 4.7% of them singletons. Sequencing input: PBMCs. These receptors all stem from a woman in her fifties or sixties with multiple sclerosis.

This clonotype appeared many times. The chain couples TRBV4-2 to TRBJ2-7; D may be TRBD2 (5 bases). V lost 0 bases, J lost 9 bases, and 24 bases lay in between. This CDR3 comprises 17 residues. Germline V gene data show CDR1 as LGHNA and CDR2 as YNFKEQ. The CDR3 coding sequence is TGTGCCAGCAGCCAAGACTCAGCGGCGACGATTAAGGCTAGGCAGTACTTC. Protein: CASSQDSAATIKARQYF.

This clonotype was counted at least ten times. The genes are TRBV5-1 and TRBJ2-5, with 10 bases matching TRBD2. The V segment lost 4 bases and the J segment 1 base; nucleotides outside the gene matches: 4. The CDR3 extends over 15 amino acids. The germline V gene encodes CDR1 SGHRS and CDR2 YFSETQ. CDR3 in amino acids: CASSLSGGSQETQYF. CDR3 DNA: TGCGCCAGCAGCCTTAGCGGGGGGAGCCAAGAGACCCAGTACTTC.

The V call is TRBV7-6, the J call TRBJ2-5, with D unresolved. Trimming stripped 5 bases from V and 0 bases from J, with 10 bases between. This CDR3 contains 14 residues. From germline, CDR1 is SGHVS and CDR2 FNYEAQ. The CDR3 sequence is CASSTPTNQETQYF. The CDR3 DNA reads TGTGCCAGCAGCACGCCGACCAACCAAGAGACCCAGTACTTC.

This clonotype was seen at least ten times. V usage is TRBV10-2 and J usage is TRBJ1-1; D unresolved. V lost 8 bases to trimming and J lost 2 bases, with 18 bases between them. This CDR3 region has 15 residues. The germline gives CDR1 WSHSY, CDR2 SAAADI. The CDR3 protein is CASLDPLGFNTEAFF. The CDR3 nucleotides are TGCGCCAGCCTAGACCCGTTGGGGTTCAACACTGAAGCTTTCTTT.

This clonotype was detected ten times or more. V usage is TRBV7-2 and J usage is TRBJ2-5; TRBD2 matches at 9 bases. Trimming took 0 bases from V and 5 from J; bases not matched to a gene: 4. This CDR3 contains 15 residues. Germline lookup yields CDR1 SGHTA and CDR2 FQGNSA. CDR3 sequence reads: CASSLASGGGETQYF. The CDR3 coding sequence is TGTGCCAGCAGCTTAGCTAGCGGGGGTGGTGAGACCCAGTACTTC.

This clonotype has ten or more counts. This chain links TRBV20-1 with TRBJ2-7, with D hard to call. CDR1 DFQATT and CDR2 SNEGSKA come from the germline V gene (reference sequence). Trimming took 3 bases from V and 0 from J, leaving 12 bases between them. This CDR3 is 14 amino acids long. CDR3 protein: CSARSRTGSYEQYF. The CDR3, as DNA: TGCAGTGCTAGGTCCCGTACCGGCTCCTACGAGCAGTACTTC.

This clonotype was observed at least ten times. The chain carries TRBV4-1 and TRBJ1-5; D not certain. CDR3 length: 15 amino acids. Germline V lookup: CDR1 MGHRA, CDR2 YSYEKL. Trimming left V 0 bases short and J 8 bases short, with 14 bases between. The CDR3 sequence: CASSQDERVQEPQHF. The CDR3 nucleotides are TGCGCCAGCAGCCAAGATGAGAGGGTTCAGGAGCCCCAGCATTTT.

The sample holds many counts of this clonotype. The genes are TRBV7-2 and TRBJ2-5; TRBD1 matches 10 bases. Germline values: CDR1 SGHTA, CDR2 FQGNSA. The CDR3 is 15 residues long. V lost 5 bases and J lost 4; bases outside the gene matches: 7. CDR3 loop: CASSIDRGRLETQYF. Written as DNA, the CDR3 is TGTGCCAGCAGCATTGACAGGGGGCGGTTAGAGACCCAGTACTTC.

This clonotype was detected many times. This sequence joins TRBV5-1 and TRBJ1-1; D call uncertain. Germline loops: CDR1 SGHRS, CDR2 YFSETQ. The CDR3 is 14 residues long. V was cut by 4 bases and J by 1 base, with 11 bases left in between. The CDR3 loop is CASSIRPTNTEAFF. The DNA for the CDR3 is TGCGCCAGCAGCATCAGGCCGACGAACACTGAAGCTTTCTTT.

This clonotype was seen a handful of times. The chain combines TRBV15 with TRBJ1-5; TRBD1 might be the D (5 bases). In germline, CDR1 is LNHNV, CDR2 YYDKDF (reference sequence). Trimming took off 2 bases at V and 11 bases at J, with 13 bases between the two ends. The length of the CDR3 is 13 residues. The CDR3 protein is CATSRTRDLAQHF. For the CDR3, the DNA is TGTGCCACCAGCAGAACGCGGGACTTAGCCCAGCATTTT.

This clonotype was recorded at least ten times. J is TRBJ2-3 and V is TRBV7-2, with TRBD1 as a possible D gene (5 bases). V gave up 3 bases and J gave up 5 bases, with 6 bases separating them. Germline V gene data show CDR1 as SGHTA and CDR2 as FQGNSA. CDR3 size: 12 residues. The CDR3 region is CASSFDRDTQYF. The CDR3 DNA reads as TGTGCCAGCAGCTTCGACAGAGATACGCAGTATTTT.

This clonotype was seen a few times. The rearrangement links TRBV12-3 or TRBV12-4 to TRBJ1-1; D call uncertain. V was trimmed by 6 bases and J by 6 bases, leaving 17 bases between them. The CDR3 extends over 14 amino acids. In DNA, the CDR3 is TGTGCCAGCAGCCGCAGTAAGTCGGAGGCTGAAGCTTTCTTT. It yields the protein CASSRSKSEAEAFF.

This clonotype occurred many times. CDR3 sequence reads: CASSPKSGQGGDGYTF. The CDR3 DNA follows: TGCGCCAGCAGCCCCAAGAGTGGACAGGGAGGGGATGGCTACACCTTC. V is TRBV4-3 and J is TRBJ1-2; 8 bases align to TRBD1. J was trimmed by 6 bases and V by 4 bases; bases with no gene match: 13. This CDR3 is built from 16 residues. Germline V gene sequence: CDR1 LGHNA, CDR2 YSLEER.

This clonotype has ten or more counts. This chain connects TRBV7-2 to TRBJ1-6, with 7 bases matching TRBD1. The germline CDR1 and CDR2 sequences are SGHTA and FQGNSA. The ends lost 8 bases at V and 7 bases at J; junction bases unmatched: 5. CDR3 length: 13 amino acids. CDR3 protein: CASDRDGNSPLHF. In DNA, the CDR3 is TGTGCCAGCGACAGGGACGGGAATTCACCCCTCCACTTT.